These T cell receptor beta chains were read from a single sample in a study of T-cell reconstitution after alpha-beta-depleted transplantation in children. TCRdb passed the PCR reads through MiXCR, listing each CDR3 protein once. Of 550,000 to 600,000 distinct CDR3 sequences listed, 23% were seen once; the top ten hold less than 15%. Sequences were derived from PBMCs, mostly from graft donor cells, sampled 360 days after TCRalphabeta/CD19-depleted stem cell transplant. These receptors came from a boy in the first two years of life who had a stem cell transplant for acute myeloid leukemia, so the T cells may come from the graft donor. The CDR3 runs from the conserved cysteine through the conserved F or W. D genes are given only for firm matches. Clone size is shown for a subset of rows, as once, few, many or a class of expanded clone.

clone_size: -; j_call: TRBJ2-3; d_call: -; v_call: TRBV7-2; cdr3_aa: CASSPVRYRGTDTQYF; cdr3_nt: TGTGCCAGCAGCCCCGTACGTTACAGGGGCACAGATACGCAGTATTTT
clone_size: many; j_call: TRBJ1-1; d_call: -; v_call: TRBV12-3/TRBV12-4; cdr3_aa: CASSPGNPEAFF; cdr3_nt: TGTGCCAGCAGTCCAGGGAACCCTGAAGCTTTCTTT
clone_size: many; j_call: TRBJ2-1; d_call: -; v_call: TRBV29-1; cdr3_aa: CSVYREIYNEQFF; cdr3_nt: TGCAGCGTTTACAGGGAGATCTACAATGAGCAGTTCTTC
clone_size: -; j_call: TRBJ2-7; d_call: -; v_call: TRBV29-1; cdr3_aa: CSVEETEHYEQYF; cdr3_nt: TGCAGCGTTGAGGAGACGGAACACTACGAGCAGTACTTC
clone_size: few; j_call: TRBJ1-1; d_call: -; v_call: TRBV6-5; cdr3_aa: CASSYSTGGDTEAFF; cdr3_nt: TGTGCCAGCAGTTACTCAACCGGGGGCGACACTGAAGCTTTCTTT
clone_size: many; j_call: TRBJ2-5; d_call: -; v_call: TRBV11-2; cdr3_aa: CASSLEYWGTRGQETQYF; cdr3_nt: TGTGCCAGCAGCTTAGAGTACTGGGGCACAAGGGGGCAAGAGACCCAGTACTTC
clone_size: -; j_call: TRBJ1-5; d_call: -; v_call: TRBV4-3; cdr3_aa: CASSQEAQIRRSNQPQHF; cdr3_nt: TGCGCCAGCAGCCAAGAGGCTCAGATAAGGCGGAGCAATCAGCCCCAGCATTTT
clone_size: many; j_call: TRBJ1-1; d_call: TRBD1; v_call: TRBV28; cdr3_aa: CASSYSTGMNTEAFF; cdr3_nt: TGTGCCAGCAGTTACTCGACAGGGATGAACACTGAAGCTTTCTTT
clone_size: -; j_call: TRBJ2-5; d_call: TRBD2; v_call: TRBV28; cdr3_aa: CASNLRGGWAQETQYF; cdr3_nt: TGTGCCAGTAACCTTCGGGGGGGCTGGGCCCAAGAGACCCAGTACTTC
clone_size: -; j_call: TRBJ2-5; d_call: TRBD1; v_call: TRBV20-1; cdr3_aa: CSAREEGTALRGVETQYF; cdr3_nt: TGCAGTGCTAGAGAAGAGGGGACAGCCTTGCGAGGGGTAGAGACCCAGTACTTC
clone_size: few; j_call: TRBJ1-5; d_call: -; v_call: TRBV6-1; cdr3_aa: CASRLGLGFQHF; cdr3_nt: TGTGCCAGCAGGTTGGGACTCGGCTTCCAGCATTTT
clone_size: few; j_call: TRBJ2-1; d_call: TRBD2; v_call: TRBV5-1; cdr3_aa: CASSPGVAGGEEQFF; cdr3_nt: TGCGCCAGCAGCCCCGGGGTAGCGGGGGGAGAGGAGCAGTTCTTC
clone_size: few; j_call: TRBJ1-1; d_call: -; v_call: TRBV20-1; cdr3_aa: CSAREGPQWDTEAFF; cdr3_nt: TGCAGTGCTAGAGAGGGACCCCAGTGGGACACTGAAGCTTTCTTT
clone_size: few; j_call: TRBJ1-2; d_call: TRBD1; v_call: TRBV6-5; cdr3_aa: CASSYAAGGDGYTF; cdr3_nt: TGTGCCAGCAGTTACGCGGCAGGGGGCGATGGCTACACCTTC
clone_size: -; j_call: TRBJ1-2; d_call: -; v_call: TRBV12-3/TRBV12-4; cdr3_aa: CASENREYGYTF; cdr3_nt: TGTGCCAGCGAGAACAGGGAGTATGGCTACACCTTC
clone_size: few; j_call: TRBJ2-7; d_call: TRBD2; v_call: TRBV5-1; cdr3_aa: CASSDGPGGRYEQYF; cdr3_nt: TGCGCCAGCAGCGATGGGCCGGGGGGTCGCTACGAGCAGTACTTC
clone_size: few; j_call: TRBJ2-1; d_call: -; v_call: TRBV20-1; cdr3_aa: CSRHGDSYNEQFF; cdr3_nt: TGCAGTCGGCACGGCGACTCCTACAATGAGCAGTTCTTC
clone_size: -; j_call: TRBJ2-6; d_call: -; v_call: TRBV6-5; cdr3_aa: CASSYYGQPSGANVLTF; cdr3_nt: TGTGCCAGCAGTTACTATGGACAGCCCTCTGGGGCCAACGTCCTGACTTTC
clone_size: -; j_call: TRBJ2-3; d_call: -; v_call: TRBV5-1; cdr3_aa: CASSTGQAWTDTQYF; cdr3_nt: TGCGCCAGCAGCACAGGGCAGGCTTGGACAGATACGCAGTATTTT
clone_size: many; j_call: TRBJ2-1; d_call: -; v_call: TRBV24-1; cdr3_aa: CATSDIPGGSHNEQFF; cdr3_nt: TGTGCCACCAGTGATATTCCTGGGGGGTCCCACAATGAGCAGTTCTTC
clone_size: many; j_call: TRBJ2-7; d_call: TRBD1; v_call: TRBV7-9; cdr3_aa: CASSRQGGEQYF; cdr3_nt: TGTGCCAGCAGCAGACAGGGTGGCGAGCAGTACTTC
clone_size: few; j_call: TRBJ2-2; d_call: -; v_call: TRBV6-1; cdr3_aa: CAKTAANTGELFF; cdr3_nt: TGTGCCAAGACAGCCGCGAACACCGGGGAGCTGTTTTTT
clone_size: few; j_call: TRBJ1-1; d_call: -; v_call: TRBV20-1; cdr3_aa: CSARDIGNTEAFF; cdr3_nt: TGCAGTGCTAGGGACATTGGGAACACTGAAGCTTTCTTT
clone_size: few; j_call: TRBJ2-1; d_call: TRBD1; v_call: TRBV9; cdr3_aa: CASSVGSRDRVPHNEQFF; cdr3_nt: TGTGCCAGCAGCGTAGGGTCCCGGGACAGGGTCCCACACAATGAGCAGTTCTTC
clone_size: -; j_call: TRBJ1-4; d_call: TRBD1; v_call: TRBV27; cdr3_aa: CASSESGTGATNEKLFF; cdr3_nt: TGTGCCAGCAGTGAATCCGGGACAGGGGCAACTAATGAAAAACTGTTTTTT
clone_size: few; j_call: TRBJ2-5; d_call: TRBD1; v_call: TRBV6-5; cdr3_aa: CASSYSGQSQETQYF; cdr3_nt: TGTGCCAGCAGTTACTCGGGACAGAGCCAAGAGACCCAGTACTTC
clone_size: -; j_call: TRBJ2-2; d_call: -; v_call: TRBV4-3; cdr3_aa: CASSQDRTNGELFF; cdr3_nt: TGCGCCAGCAGCCAAGATCGGACAAACGGGGAGCTGTTTTTT
clone_size: -; j_call: TRBJ2-7; d_call: -; v_call: TRBV7-8; cdr3_aa: CASSLPTGFYEQYF; cdr3_nt: TGTGCCAGCAGCTTACCTACAGGGTTCTACGAGCAGTACTTC
clone_size: many; j_call: TRBJ2-7; d_call: -; v_call: TRBV4-3; cdr3_aa: CASSTFRVRDLRVYEQYF; cdr3_nt: TGCGCCAGCAGCACTTTCCGGGTCCGGGACCTACGGGTTTACGAGCAGTACTTC